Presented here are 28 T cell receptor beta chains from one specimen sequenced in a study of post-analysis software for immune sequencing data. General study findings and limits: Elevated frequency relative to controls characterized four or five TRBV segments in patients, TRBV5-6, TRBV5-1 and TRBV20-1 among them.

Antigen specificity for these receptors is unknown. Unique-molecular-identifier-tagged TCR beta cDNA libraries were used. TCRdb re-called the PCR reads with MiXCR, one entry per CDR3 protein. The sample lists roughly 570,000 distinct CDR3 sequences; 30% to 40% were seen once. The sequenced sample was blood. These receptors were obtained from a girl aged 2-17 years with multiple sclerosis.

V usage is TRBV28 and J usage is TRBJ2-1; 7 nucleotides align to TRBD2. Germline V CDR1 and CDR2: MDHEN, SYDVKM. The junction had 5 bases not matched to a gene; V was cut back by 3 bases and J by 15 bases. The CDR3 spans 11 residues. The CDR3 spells CASSFGLDAFF. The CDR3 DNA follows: TGTGCCAGCAGTTTCGGACTAGATGCGTTCTTC.

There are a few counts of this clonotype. CDR3 DNA: TGCGCCAGCAGCCGTTCAGGGGTTCAAGAGACCCAGTACTTC. It codes for CASSRSGVQETQYF. The chain employs TRBV5-1 and TRBJ2-5; possibly TRBD1 for D (6 bases). Per the germline V gene, CDR1 is SGHRS and CDR2 is YFSETQ. Deletions cut 4 bases from V and 2 bases from J, with 12 bases between. This CDR3 is built from 14 residues.

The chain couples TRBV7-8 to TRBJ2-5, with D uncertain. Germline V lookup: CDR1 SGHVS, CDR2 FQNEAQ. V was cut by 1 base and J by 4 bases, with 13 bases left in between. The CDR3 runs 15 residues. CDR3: CASSLGQWSTETQYF. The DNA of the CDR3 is TGTGCCAGCAGCTTAGGTCAATGGAGCACAGAGACCCAGTACTTC.

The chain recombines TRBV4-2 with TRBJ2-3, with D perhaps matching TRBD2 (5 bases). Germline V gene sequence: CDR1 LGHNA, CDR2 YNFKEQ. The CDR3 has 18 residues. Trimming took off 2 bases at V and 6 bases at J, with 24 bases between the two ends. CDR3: CASSQLPGVYKGEDTQYF. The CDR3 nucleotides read TGTGCCAGCAGCCAACTCCCCGGGGTCTATAAGGGAGAGGATACGCAGTATTTT.

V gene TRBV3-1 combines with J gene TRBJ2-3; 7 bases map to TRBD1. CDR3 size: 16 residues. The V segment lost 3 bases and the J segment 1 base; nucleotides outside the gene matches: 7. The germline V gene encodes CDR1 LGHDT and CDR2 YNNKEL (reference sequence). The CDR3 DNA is TGTGCCAGCAGCCACCAACAGGGGATTGGCACAGATACGCAGTATTTT. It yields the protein CASSHQQGIGTDTQYF.

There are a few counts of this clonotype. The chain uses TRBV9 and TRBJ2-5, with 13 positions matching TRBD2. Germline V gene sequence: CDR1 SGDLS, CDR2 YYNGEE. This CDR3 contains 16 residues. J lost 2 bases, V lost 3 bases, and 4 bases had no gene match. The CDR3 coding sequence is TGTGCCAGCAGCGCCGGGACTAGCGGGGTACAAGAGACCCAGTACTTC. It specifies CASSAGTSGVQETQYF.

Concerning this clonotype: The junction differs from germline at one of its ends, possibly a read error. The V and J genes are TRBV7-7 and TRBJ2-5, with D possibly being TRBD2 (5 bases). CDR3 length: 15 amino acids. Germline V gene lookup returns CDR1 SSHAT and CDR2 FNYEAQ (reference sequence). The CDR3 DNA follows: TGTGCTAGCAGCTTAGCGCCGGCCAGGCAAGAGACCCAGTACTTC. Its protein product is CASSLAPARQETQYF. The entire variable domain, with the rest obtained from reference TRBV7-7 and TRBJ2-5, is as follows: GAGVSQSPRYKVTKRGQDVTLRCDPISSHATLYWYQQALGQGPEFLTYFNYEAQPDKSGLPSDRFSAERPEGSISTLTIQRTEQRDSAMYRCASSLAPARQETQYFGPGTRLLVL.

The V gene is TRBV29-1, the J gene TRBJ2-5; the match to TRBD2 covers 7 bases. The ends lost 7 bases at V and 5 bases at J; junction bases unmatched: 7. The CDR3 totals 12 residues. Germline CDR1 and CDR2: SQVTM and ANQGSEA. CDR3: CSGTRSGETQYF. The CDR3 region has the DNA TGCAGCGGCACCCGTAGCGGGGAGACCCAGTACTTC.

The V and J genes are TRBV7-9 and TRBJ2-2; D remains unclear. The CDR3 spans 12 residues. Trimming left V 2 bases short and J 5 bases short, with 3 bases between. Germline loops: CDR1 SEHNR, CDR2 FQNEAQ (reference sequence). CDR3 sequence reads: CASSLFTGELFF. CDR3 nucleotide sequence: TGTGCCAGCAGCTTATTTACCGGGGAGCTGTTTTTT. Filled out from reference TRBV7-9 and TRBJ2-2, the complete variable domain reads DTGVSQNPRHKITKRGQNVTFRCDPISEHNRLYWYRQTLGQGPEFLTYFQNEAQLEKSRLLSDRFSAERPKGSFSTLEIQRTEQGDSAMYLCASSLFTGELFFGEGSRLTVL.

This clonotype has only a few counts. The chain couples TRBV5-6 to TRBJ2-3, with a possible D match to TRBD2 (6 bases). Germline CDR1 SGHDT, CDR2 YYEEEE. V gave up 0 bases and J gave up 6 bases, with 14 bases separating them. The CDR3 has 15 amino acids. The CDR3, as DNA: TGTGCCAGCAGCTTGGCAGGAGGGGCCGGTGATACGCAGTATTTT. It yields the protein CASSLAGGAGDTQYF.

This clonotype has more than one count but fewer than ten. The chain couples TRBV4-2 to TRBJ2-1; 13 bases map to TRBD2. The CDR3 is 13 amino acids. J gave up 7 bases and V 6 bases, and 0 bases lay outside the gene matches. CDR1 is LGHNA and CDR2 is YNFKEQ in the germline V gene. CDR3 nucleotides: TGTGCCAGCAGGACTAGCGGGGGGAATGAGCAGTTCTTC. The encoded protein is CASRTSGGNEQFF.

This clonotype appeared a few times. CDR3 in amino acids: CASSAYPRLGRTGSDYGYTF. The CDR3 DNA reads TGTGCCAGCAGTGCATACCCCCGGCTCGGTCGGACAGGGTCCGACTATGGCTACACCTTC. This chain links TRBV2 with TRBJ1-2, with TRBD1 matching over 8 bases. CDR1 and CDR2 from the germline V gene are SNHLY and FYNNEI. CDR3 length equals 20 residues. J gave up 3 bases and V 4 bases, and 22 bases lay outside the gene matches.

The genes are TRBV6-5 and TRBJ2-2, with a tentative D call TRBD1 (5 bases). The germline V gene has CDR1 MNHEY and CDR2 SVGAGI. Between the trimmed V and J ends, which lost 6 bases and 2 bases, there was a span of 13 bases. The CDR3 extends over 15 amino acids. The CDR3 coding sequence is TGTGCCAGCAGAAGCAGGGTGTTTAACACCGGGGAGCTGTTTTTT. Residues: CASRSRVFNTGELFF.

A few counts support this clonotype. CDR3 region: CSASAQTDTQYF. In DNA, the CDR3 is TGCAGTGCTAGCGCACAAACAGATACGCAGTATTTT. The chain recombines TRBV20-1 with TRBJ2-3; D gene uncertain. Germline V lookup: CDR1 DFQATT, CDR2 SNEGSKA (reference sequence). The V end lost 3 bases, the J end lost 3 bases, and 7 bases lay between the germline ends. This CDR3 has 12 residues.

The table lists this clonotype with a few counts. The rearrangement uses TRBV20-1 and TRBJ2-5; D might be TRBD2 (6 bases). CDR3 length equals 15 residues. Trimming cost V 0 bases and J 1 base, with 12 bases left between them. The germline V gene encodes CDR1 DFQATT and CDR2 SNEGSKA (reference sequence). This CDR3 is CSARDRGGAQETQYF. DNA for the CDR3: TGCAGTGCTAGAGATCGTGGAGGGGCCCAAGAGACCCAGTACTTC.

The CDR3 region is CASSYSAYGETQYF. As DNA, the CDR3 is TGTGCCAGCAGTTACTCGGCCTACGGGGAGACCCAGTACTTC. V is TRBV6-5 and J is TRBJ2-5, with unresolved D. Germline CDR1 MNHEY, CDR2 SVGAGI. The CDR3 covers 14 residues. Between the trimmed V and J ends, which lost 0 bases and 5 bases, there was a span of 10 bases.

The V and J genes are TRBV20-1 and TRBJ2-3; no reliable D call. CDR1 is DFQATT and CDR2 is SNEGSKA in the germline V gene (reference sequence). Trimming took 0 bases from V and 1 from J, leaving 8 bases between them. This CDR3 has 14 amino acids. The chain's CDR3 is CSAREGSGTDTQYF. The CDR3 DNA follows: TGCAGTGCTAGAGAGGGGTCTGGCACAGATACGCAGTATTTT.

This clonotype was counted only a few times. Here the CDR3 DNA reads TGCAGTGCCTCGACAGGATCCTCTAACTATGGCTACACCTTC. Translated: CSASTGSSNYGYTF. The V call is TRBV20-1, the J call TRBJ1-2; TRBD1 is a possible D gene (6 bases). V lost 6 bases, J lost 0 bases, and 14 bases lay in between. The CDR3 is 14 amino acids. Per germline, CDR1 DFQATT and CDR2 SNEGSKA (reference sequence).

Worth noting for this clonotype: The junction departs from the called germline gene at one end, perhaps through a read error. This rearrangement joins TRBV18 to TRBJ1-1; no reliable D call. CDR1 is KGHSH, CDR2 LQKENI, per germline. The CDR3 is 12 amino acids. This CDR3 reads CVSSPQPTEAFF. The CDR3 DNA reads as TGTGTCAGCTCACCACAGCCCACTGAAGCTTTCTTT.

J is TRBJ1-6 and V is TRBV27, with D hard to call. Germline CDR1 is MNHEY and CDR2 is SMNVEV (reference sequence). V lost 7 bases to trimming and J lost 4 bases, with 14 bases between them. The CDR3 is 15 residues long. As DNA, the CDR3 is TGTGCCAGCAAGGTCACGGCGCAATATAATTCACCCCTCCACTTT. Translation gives CASKVTAQYNSPLHF.

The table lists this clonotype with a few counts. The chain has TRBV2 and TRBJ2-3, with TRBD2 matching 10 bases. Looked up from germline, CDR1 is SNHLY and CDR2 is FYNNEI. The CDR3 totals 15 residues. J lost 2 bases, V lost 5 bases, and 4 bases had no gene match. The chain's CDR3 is CASSPGLAVTDTQYF. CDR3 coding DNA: TGTGCCAGCAGTCCCGGACTAGCGGTCACAGATACGCAGTATTTT.

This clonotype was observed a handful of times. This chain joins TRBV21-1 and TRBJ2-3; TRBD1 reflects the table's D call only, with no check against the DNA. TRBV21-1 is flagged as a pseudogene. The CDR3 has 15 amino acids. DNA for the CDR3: TGTGCCAGCAGCAACGCGGGGGGGAAGAAAGATACGCAGTATTTT. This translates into CASSNAGGKKDTQYF.

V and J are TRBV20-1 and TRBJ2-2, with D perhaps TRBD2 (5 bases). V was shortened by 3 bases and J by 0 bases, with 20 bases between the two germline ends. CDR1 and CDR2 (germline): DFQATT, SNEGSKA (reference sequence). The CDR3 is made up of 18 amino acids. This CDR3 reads CSASLHRVLGANTGELFF. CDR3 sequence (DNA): TGCAGTGCTAGTCTGCACCGTGTTCTCGGGGCGAACACCGGGGAGCTGTTTTTT.

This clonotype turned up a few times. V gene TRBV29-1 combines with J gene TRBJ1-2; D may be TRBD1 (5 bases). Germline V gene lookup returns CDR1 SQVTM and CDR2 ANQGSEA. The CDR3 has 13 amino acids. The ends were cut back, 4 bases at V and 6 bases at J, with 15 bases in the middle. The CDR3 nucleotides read TGCAGCGTTGGCCGAGGAGGGGCGGATGGCTACACCTTC. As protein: CSVGRGGADGYTF.

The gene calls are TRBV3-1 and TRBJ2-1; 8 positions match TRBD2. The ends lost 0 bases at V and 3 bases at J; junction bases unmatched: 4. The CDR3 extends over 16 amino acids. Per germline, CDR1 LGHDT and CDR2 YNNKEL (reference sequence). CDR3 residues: CASSQDAGGYYNEQFF. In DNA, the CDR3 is TGTGCCAGCAGCCAAGATGCGGGGGGCTACTACAATGAGCAGTTCTTC.

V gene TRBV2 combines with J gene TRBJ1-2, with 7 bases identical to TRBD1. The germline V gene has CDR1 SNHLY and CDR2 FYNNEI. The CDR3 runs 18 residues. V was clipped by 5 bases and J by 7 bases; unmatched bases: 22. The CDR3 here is CASSNPTDRLVNYGGYTF. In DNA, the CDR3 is TGTGCCAGCAGTAACCCGACGGACAGGCTTGTTAACTATGGTGGCTACACCTTC.

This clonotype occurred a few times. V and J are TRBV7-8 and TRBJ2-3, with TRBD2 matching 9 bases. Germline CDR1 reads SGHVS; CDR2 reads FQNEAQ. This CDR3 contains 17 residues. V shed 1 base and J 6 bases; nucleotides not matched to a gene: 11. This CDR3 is CASSLVLGGGAADTQYF. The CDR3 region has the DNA TGTGCCAGCAGCTTAGTGCTGGGCGGGGGGGCAGCGGATACGCAGTATTTT. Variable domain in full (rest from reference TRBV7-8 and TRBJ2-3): GAGVSQSPRYKVAKRGQDVALRCDPISGHVSLFWYQQALGQGPEFLTYFQNEAQLDKSGLPSDRFFAERPEGSVSTLKIQRTQQEDSAVYLCASSLVLGGGAADTQYFGPGTRLTVL.

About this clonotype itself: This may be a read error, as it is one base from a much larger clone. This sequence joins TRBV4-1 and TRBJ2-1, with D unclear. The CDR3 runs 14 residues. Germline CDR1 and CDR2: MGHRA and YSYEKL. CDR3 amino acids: CASSQDPSHNGQFF. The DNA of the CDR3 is TGCGCCAGCAGCCAAGATCCCAGCCACAATGGGCAGTTCTTC.